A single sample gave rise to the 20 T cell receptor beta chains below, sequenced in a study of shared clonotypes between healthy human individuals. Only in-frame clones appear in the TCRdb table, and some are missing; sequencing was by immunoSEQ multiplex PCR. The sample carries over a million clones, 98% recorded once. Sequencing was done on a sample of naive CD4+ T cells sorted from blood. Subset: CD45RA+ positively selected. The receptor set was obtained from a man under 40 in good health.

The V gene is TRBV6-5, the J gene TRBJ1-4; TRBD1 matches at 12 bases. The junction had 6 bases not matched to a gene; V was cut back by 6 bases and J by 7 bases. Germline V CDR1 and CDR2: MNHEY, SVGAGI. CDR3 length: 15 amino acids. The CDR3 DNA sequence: TGTGCCAGCAGACGACCGGGACAGGGGGCTGAAAAACTGTTTTTT. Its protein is CASRRPGQGAEKLFF.

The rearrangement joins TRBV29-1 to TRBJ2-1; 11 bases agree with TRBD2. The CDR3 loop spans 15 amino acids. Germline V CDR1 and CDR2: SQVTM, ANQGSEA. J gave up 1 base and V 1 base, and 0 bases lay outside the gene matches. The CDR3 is CSVEGLAGSYNEQFF. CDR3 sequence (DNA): TGCAGCGTTGAAGGACTAGCGGGGTCCTACAATGAGCAGTTCTTC.

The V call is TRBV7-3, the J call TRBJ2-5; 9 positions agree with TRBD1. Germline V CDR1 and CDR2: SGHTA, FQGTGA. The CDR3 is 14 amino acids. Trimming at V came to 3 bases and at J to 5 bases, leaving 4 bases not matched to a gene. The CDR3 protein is CASSFGTGYETQYF. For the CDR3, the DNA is TGTGCCAGCAGCTTTGGGACAGGGTACGAGACCCAGTACTTC. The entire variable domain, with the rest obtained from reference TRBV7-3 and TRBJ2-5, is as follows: GAGVSQTPSNKVTEKGKYVELRCDPISGHTALYWYRQSLGQGPEFLIYFQGTGAADDSGLPNDRFFAVRPEGSVSTLKIQRTERGDSAVYLCASSFGTGYETQYFGPGTRLLVL.

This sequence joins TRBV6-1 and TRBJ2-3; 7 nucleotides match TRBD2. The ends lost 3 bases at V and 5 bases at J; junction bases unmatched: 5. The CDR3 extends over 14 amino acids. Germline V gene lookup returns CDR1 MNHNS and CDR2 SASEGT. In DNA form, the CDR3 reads TGTGCCAGCAGTGAGTTGGGGAGGGAAGATACGCAGTATTTT. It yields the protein CASSELGREDTQYF.

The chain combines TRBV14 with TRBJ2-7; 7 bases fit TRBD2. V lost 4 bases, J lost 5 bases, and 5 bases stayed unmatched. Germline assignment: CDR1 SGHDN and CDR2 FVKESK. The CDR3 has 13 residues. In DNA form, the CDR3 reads TGTGCCAGCAGCCGGGCGGGAGCAGACGAGCAGTACTTC. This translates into CASSRAGADEQYF.

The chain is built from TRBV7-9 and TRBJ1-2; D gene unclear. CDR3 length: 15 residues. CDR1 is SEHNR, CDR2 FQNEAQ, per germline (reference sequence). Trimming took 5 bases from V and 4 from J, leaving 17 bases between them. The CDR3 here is CASSNQAPPAYGYTF. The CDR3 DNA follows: TGTGCCAGCAGCAATCAGGCTCCACCGGCCTATGGCTACACCTTC.

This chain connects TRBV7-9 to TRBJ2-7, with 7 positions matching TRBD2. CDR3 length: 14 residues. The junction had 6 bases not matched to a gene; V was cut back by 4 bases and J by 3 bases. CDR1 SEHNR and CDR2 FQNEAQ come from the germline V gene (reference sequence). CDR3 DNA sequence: TGTGCCAGCAGCTCATCTAGCGGCTACTACGAGCAGTACTTC. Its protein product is CASSSSSGYYEQYF.

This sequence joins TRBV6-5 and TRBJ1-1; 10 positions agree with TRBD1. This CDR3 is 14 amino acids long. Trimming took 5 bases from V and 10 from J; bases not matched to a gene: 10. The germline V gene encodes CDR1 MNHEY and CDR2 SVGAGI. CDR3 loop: CASSRTGGRRGAFF. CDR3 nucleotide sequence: TGTGCCAGCAGTAGGACAGGGGGACGGCGTGGAGCTTTCTTT.

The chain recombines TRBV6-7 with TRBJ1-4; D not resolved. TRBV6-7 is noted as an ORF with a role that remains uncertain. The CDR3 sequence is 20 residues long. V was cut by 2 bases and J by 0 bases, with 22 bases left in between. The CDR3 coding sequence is TGTGCCAGCAGTTACCCCTGGTCGCTCCCCCCCGGGGCAACTAATGAAAAACTGTTTTTT. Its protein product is CASSYPWSLPPGATNEKLFF.

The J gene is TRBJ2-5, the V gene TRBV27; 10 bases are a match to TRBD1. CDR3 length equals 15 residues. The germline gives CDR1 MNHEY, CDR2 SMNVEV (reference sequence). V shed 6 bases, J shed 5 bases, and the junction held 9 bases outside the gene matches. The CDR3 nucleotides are TGTGCCAGCAGGGTAGGGGGGACAGGGGTCGAGACCCAGTACTTC. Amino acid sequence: CASRVGGTGVETQYF.

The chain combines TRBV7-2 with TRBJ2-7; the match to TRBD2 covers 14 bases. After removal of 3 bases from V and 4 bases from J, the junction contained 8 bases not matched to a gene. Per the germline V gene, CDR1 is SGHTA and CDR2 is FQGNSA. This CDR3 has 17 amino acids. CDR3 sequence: CASSLGGTSGSFYEQYF. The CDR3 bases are TGTGCCAGCAGCTTGGGGGGGACTAGCGGGAGTTTTTACGAGCAGTACTTC.

CDR3 bases: TGCGCCAGCAGCTTGGAGGGGCTGGGCTCAGATACGCAGTATTTT. Translation: CASSLEGLGSDTQYF. The chain recombines TRBV5-1 with TRBJ2-3, with a possible D match to TRBD1 (5 bases). The CDR3 is made up of 15 amino acids. Germline V gives CDR1 SGHRS, CDR2 YFSETQ. Trimming removed 0 bases at V and 4 bases at J, with 12 bases between.

In DNA, the CDR3 is TGCAGCGTAGCGAGGGGGGTCGGGCAAGAGACCCAGTACTTC. Protein product: CSVARGVGQETQYF. V and J are TRBV29-1 and TRBJ2-5, with D perhaps given as TRBD1 or TRBD2 (6 bases each). Looked up from germline, CDR1 is SQVTM and CDR2 is ANQGSEA. The V gene lost 6 bases and the J gene lost 2 bases, with 16 bases spanning the gap. The CDR3 spans 14 residues.

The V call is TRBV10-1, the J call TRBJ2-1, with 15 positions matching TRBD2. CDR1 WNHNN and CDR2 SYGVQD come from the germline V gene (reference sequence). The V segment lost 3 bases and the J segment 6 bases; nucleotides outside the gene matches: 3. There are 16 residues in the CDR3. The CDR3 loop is CASSDGTSGRSNEQFF. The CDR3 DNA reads TGCGCCAGCAGTGATGGGACTAGCGGGAGGTCCAATGAGCAGTTCTTC.

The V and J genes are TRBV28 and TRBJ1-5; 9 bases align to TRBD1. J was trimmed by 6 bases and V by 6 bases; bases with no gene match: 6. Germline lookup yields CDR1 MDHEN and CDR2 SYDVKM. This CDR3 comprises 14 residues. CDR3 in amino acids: CASRGQGGSQPQHF. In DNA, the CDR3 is TGTGCCAGCAGGGGACAGGGCGGTAGTCAGCCCCAGCATTTT.

The CDR3 nucleotides are TGTGCCAGCAGCCCGTATCGCACTAGCGGGATCACAGATACGCAGTATTTT. Translating gives CASSPYRTSGITDTQYF. The chain joins TRBV14 to TRBJ2-3; 10 nucleotides align to TRBD2. The CDR3 is 17 amino acids. The V gene end was trimmed by 4 bases and the J gene end by 2 bases; junction bases not matched to a gene: 9. CDR1 is SGHDN and CDR2 is FVKESK in the germline V gene. The whole variable domain, filled in from reference TRBV14 and TRBJ2-3, reads EAGVTQFPSHSVIEKGQTVTLRCDPISGHDNLYWYRRVMGKEIKFLLHFVKESKQDESGMPNNRFLAERTGGTYSTLKVQPAELEDSGVYFCASSPYRTSGITDTQYFGPGTRLTVL.

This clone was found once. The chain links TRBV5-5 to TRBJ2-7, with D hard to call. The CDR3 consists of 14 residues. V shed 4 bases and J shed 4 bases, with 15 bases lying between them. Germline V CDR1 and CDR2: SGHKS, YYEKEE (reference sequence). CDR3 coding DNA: TGTGCCAGCAGCCCCGGCGGCAGACGTTACGAGCAGTACTTC. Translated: CASSPGGRRYEQYF.

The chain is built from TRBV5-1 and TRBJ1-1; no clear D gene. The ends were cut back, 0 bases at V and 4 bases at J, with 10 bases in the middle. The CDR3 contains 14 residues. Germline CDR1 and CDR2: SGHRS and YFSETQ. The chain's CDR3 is CASSLDQLGTEAFF. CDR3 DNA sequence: TGCGCCAGCAGCTTGGACCAACTAGGCACTGAAGCTTTCTTT.

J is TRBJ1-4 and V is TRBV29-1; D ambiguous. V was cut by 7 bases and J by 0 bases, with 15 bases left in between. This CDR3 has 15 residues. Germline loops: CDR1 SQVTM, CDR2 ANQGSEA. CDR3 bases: TGCAGCGCCGGCGGAGCGTCCGCAACTAATGAAAAACTGTTTTTT. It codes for CSAGGASATNEKLFF.

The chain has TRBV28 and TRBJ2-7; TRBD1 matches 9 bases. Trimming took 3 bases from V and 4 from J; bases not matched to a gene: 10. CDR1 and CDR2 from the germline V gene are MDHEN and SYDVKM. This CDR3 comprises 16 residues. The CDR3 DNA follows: TGTGCCAGCAGTTTCTTGGCCGGGACAGGGAATTACGAGCAGTACTTC. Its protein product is CASSFLAGTGNYEQYF.